The 11 T cell receptor beta chains presented below share a single source sample, sequenced in a study of T cell responses to AZD1222 COVID-19 vaccine. Libraries were prepared by immunoSEQ multiplex PCR; TCRdb keeps only in-frame clonotypes and omits some of them. Of about 79,000 clones in the sample, about 91% were seen once. The sample was peripheral blood, taken on day 0 of MenACWY control vaccination. These receptors all come from an adult in good health.

V is TRBV24-1 and J is TRBJ2-2, with D possibly being TRBD1 (5 bases). Germline V gives CDR1 KGHDR, CDR2 SFDVKD. This CDR3 region has 13 residues. Trimming left V 9 bases short and J 0 bases short, with 7 bases between. CDR3 sequence (DNA): TGTGCCACCGGACACGCGAACACCGGGGAGCTGTTTTTT. Translation gives CATGHANTGELFF.

This chain links TRBV5-5 with TRBJ2-7, with 9 bases matching TRBD1. Germline values: CDR1 SGHKS, CDR2 YYEKEE (reference sequence). Trimming cost V 3 bases and J 4 bases; bases outside gene matches: 8. This CDR3 is 15 amino acids long. This CDR3 is CASSSTGQGEYEQYF. CDR3 coding DNA: TGTGCCAGCAGCTCGACGGGACAGGGAGAATACGAGCAGTACTTC. Filled out from reference TRBV5-5 and TRBJ2-7, the complete variable domain reads DAGVTQSPTHLIKTRGQQVTLRCSPISGHKSVSWYQQVLGQGPQFIFQYYEKEERGRGNFPDRFSARQFPNYSSELNVNALLLGDSALYLCASSSTGQGEYEQYFGPGTRLTVT.

This clone showed up just once. The chain couples TRBV28 to TRBJ1-2; no reliable D call. This CDR3 is 12 amino acids long. V lost 5 bases and J 7 bases, leaving 11 bases between the germline ends. Germline CDR1 reads MDHEN; CDR2 reads SYDVKM. In nucleotides, the CDR3 is TGTGCCAGCAGTGGGAGGGTCTCTGGCTACACCTTC. Amino acid sequence: CASSGRVSGYTF.

The rearrangement links TRBV19 to TRBJ1-2, with D maybe TRBD1 (5 bases). CDR3 length equals 14 residues. Germline V gene data show CDR1 as LNHDA and CDR2 as SQIVND (reference sequence). With 4 bases removed from V and 4 bases from J, the gap between germline ends came to 13 bases. The CDR3 protein is CASSKGTGLYGYTF. The CDR3 nucleotides read TGTGCCAGTAGTAAAGGGACGGGGCTCTATGGCTACACCTTC.

The chain uses TRBV7-9 and TRBJ2-6; D is unresolved. Germline loops: CDR1 SEHNR, CDR2 FQNEAQ (reference sequence). The CDR3 is 12 residues long. V lost 10 bases, J lost 4 bases, and 8 bases lay in between. The CDR3: CATHLGANVLTF. As DNA, the CDR3 is TGTGCCACCCACCTCGGGGCCAACGTCCTGACTTTC.

The chain has TRBV5-1 and TRBJ2-3, with D unresolved. V was shortened by 3 bases and J by 0 bases, with 11 bases between the two germline ends. The CDR3 runs 15 residues. In germline, CDR1 is SGHRS, CDR2 YFSETQ. The CDR3 loop reads CASSSSGASTDTQYF. The DNA of the CDR3 is TGCGCCAGCAGCTCTTCCGGAGCTAGCACAGATACGCAGTATTTT.

This clone was observed a single time. The V call is TRBV27, the J call TRBJ1-1, with unresolved D. The CDR3 is 14 residues long. V lost 0 bases to trimming and J lost 4 bases, with 9 bases between them. Looked up from germline, CDR1 is MNHEY and CDR2 is SMNVEV (reference sequence). The CDR3 loop reads CASSLSPVTTEAFF. DNA for the CDR3: TGTGCCAGCAGTTTATCCCCGGTGACCACTGAAGCTTTCTTT.

This chain joins TRBV19 and TRBJ2-7; the D is unclear. CDR3 length: 16 residues. Germline CDR1 is LNHDA and CDR2 is SQIVND (reference sequence). With 3 bases removed from V and 0 bases from J, the gap between germline ends came to 15 bases. As DNA, the CDR3 is TGTGCCAGTAGTATCCAACTTTCGGTGAGCTCCTACGAGCAGTACTTC. Protein sequence: CASSIQLSVSSYEQYF.

This chain links TRBV7-8 with TRBJ2-5; D may be TRBD1 (5 bases). Looked up from germline, CDR1 is SGHVS and CDR2 is FQNEAQ. V was pared by 1 base and J by 4 bases, with 7 bases between. The CDR3 length is 13 residues. CDR3 protein: CASSLVQGETQYF. CDR3 DNA sequence: TGTGCCAGCAGCTTAGTCCAGGGAGAGACCCAGTACTTC. The variable domain in full, with the rest retrieved from reference TRBV7-8 and TRBJ2-5, is GAGVSQSPRYKVAKRGQDVALRCDPISGHVSLFWYQQALGQGPEFLTYFQNEAQLDKSGLPSDRFFAERPEGSVSTLKIQRTQQEDSAVYLCASSLVQGETQYFGPGTRLLVL.

This clone was detected once. The CDR3 DNA reads as TGTGCCAGCAGTGAATTAATGGGCGTAGCAAGCTACACCTTC. Amino acid sequence: CASSELMGVASYTF. The genes are TRBV25-1 and TRBJ1-2, with no clear D. CDR1 and CDR2 (germline): MGHDK, SYGVNS. This CDR3 is built from 14 residues. V was trimmed by 1 base and J by 9 bases, leaving 15 bases between them.

This chain links TRBV3-1 (or the pseudogene TRBV3-2) with TRBJ2-1; D is perhaps TRBD2 (5 bases). CDR1 is LGHDT, CDR2 YNNKEL, per germline (reference sequence). The CDR3 has 15 amino acids. Trimming took 3 bases from V and 0 from J, leaving 9 bases between them. The CDR3 loop reads CASSHQRGSYNEQFF. The CDR3 coding sequence is TGTGCCAGCAGCCACCAACGGGGCTCCTACAATGAGCAGTTCTTC.